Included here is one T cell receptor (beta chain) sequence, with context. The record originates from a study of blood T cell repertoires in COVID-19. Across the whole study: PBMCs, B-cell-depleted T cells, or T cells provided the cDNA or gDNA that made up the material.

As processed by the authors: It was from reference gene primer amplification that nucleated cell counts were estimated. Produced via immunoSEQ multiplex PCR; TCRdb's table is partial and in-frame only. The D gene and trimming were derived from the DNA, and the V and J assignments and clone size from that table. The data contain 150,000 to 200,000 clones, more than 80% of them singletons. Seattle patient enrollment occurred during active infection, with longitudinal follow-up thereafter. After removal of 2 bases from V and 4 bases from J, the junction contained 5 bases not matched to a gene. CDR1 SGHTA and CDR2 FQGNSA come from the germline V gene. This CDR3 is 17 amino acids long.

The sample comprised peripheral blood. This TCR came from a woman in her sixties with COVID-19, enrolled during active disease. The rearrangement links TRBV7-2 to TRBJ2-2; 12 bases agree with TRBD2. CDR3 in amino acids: CASSLSSGGAGTGELFF. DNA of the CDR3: TGTGCCAGCAGCTTATCTAGCGGGGGGGCTGGCACCGGGGAGCTGTTTTTT.